This TCR beta chain was obtained from a study of technical replicates of blood from a handful of donors. The assay was immunoSEQ multiplex PCR, and TCRdb's table has in-frame clones only and misses some. Of 80,000 or so clones in the sample, 95% to 98% were seen once. There are 12 residues in the CDR3. Between the trimmed V and J ends, which lost 2 bases and 6 bases, there was a span of 8 bases. The germline CDR1 and CDR2 sequences are SGHRS and YFSETQ. The rearrangement uses TRBV5-1 and TRBJ1-2, with TRBD1 as a possible D gene (5 bases). Material: T cells isolated from PBMCs. The sequence came from a human donor in good health. The CDR3 region is CASSLDRDGYTF. The CDR3 DNA reads TGCGCCAGCAGCTTAGACAGAGATGGCTACACCTTC.